A selection of T cell receptor beta chains follows, all from one sample in a study of T cell responses to AZD1222 COVID-19 vaccine. Sequencing was performed with immunoSEQ multiplex PCR; in TCRdb, only in-frame clones are kept and a portion is missing. The repertoire holds some 130,000 clones, with 70% to 90% as singletons. This material consisted of peripheral blood, taken on day 0 of AZD1222 vaccination. The receptors were sampled from an adult in good health. The CDR3 runs from the conserved cysteine through the conserved F or W. Each record gives: J gene, D gene, clone size, V gene, CDR3 DNA, CDR3 protein. The D gene is left open where the match is weak. Clone size is not always given. Where it is, it says once, few, many or a class for expanded clones.

>TRBJ1-6|.|.|TRBV3-1/TRBV3-2
TGTGCCAGCAGCCAAGTGGGAGGGGTTTCTAATTCACCCCTCCACTTT
CASSQVGGVSNSPLHF
>TRBJ1-6|TRBD1|.|TRBV7-3
TGTGCCAGCAGCCGCGGGACAGGGGATCGGGTACCCCTCCACTTT
CASSRGTGDRVPLHF
>TRBJ1-6|TRBD1|few|TRBV30
TGTGCCTGGAGAGACATCCGGACAGGGGGAATACTTAATTCACCCCTCCACTTT
CAWRDIRTGGILNSPLHF
>TRBJ1-5|TRBD1|few|TRBV6-5
TGTGCCAGCAAGGGACAGATCAATCAGCCCCAGCATTTT
CASKGQINQPQHF
>TRBJ1-2|.|.|TRBV4-1
TGCGCCAGCAGCCAAGTTTCTGGGACTCCCTATGGCTACACCTTC
CASSQVSGTPYGYTF
>TRBJ1-1|TRBD1|.|TRBV6-5
TGTGCCAGCAACCGGGACAGGGGGGGAGCTGAAGCTTTCTTT
CASNRDRGGAEAFF
>TRBJ1-3|.|.|TRBV6-5
TGTGCCAGCAGTTACTCGACGGCCTCTGGAAACACCATATATTTT
CASSYSTASGNTIYF
>TRBJ1-2|.|once|TRBV11-2
TGTGCCAGCGCCGCGGGTGACTATGGCTACACCTTC
CASAAGDYGYTF
>TRBJ1-2|.|.|TRBV18
TGTGCCAGCTCACAGGCCGAGGGCTATGGCTACACCTTC
CASSQAEGYGYTF
>TRBJ2-7|.|.|TRBV5-4
TGTGCCAGCAGCTTGGGTGGGCAGGGAGGCACCTACGAGCAGTACTTC
CASSLGGQGGTYEQYF
>TRBJ2-2|.|.|TRBV20-1
TGCAGTGCTAGTCCGGGGGCCAACACCGGGGAGCTGTTTTTT
CSASPGANTGELFF
>TRBJ2-1|TRBD2|.|TRBV5-6
TGTGCCAGCAGCTTTTTACTAGCGGGATGGGGTGAGCAGTTCTTC
CASSFLLAGWGEQFF
>TRBJ1-1|TRBD1|few|TRBV5-6
TGTGCCAGCAGCTTGTACCAGGGGGCTAGCACTGAAGCTTTCTTT
CASSLYQGASTEAFF
>TRBJ2-2|TRBD1|.|TRBV4-3
TGCGCCAGCAGCCAAGGAAAACAGGGGGCAGTTAACACCGGGGAGCTGTTTTTT
CASSQGKQGAVNTGELFF
>TRBJ2-5|.|.|TRBV11-3
TGTGCCAGCAGCCTCGACCCCCAAGAGACCCAGTACTTC
CASSLDPQETQYF
>TRBJ1-6|.|.|TRBV7-2
TGTGCCAGCAGCTTAGAGCCTCCGGGTAGCCCCTATAATTCACCCCTCCACTTT
CASSLEPPGSPYNSPLHF
>TRBJ2-3|.|.|TRBV9
TGTGCCAGCAGCGTACTCGGTACAGATACGCAGTATTTT
CASSVLGTDTQYF
>TRBJ1-1|.|once|TRBV5-5
TGTGCCAGCAGCTTGTGGCAAGGAGACACTGAAGCTTTCTTT
CASSLWQGDTEAFF
>TRBJ2-2|.|.|TRBV9
TGTGCCAGCAGCGCTTTAGGTCCCGGGGAGCTGTTTTTT
CASSALGPGELFF
>TRBJ1-1|TRBD1|.|TRBV6-5
TGTGCCAGCAGCCGGGACAGGGGGCTTTTTTTGGTTTTT
CASSRDRGLFLVF
>TRBJ1-4|.|.|TRBV12-5
TGTGCCACAAGACTGGGGGTTACCGACCCCGTGTTTTTT
CATRLGVTDPVFF
>TRBJ1-1|.|.|TRBV11-3
TGTGCCAGCAGCAAGGACAGCCTGAACACTGAAGCTTTCTTT
CASSKDSLNTEAFF
>TRBJ2-1|TRBD1|.|TRBV25-1
TGTGCCAGCAGTCTCGGGACAGGGGGGCCCAATGAGCAGTTCTTC
CASSLGTGGPNEQFF
>TRBJ2-7|.|.|TRBV19
TGTGCCAGTGGAAAGGGGGGGTCCTACGAGCAGTACTTC
CASGKGGSYEQYF
>TRBJ1-2|.|.|TRBV4-1
TGCGCCAGCAGCCAAGAAACCGGGAGGTATGGCTACACCTTC
CASSQETGRYGYTF
>TRBJ2-7|.|.|TRBV7-8
TGTGCCAGCAGCCGAAGTTCCATCGAGCAGTACTTC
CASSRSSIEQYF
>TRBJ1-2|.|.|TRBV6-4
TGTGCCAGCAGTGACTCGGTGGGGAAGGACTATGGCTACACCTTC
CASSDSVGKDYGYTF
>TRBJ1-5|.|once|TRBV30
TGTGCCTGGCCCGTCCAGGCAAATCAGCCCCAGCATTTT
CAWPVQANQPQHF
>TRBJ1-1|.|.|TRBV11-2
TGTGCCAGCAGCTCTTGGACAGCCGGTGGGGCTGAAGCTTTCTTT
CASSSWTAGGAEAFF
>TRBJ2-3|.|.|TRBV27
TGTGCCAGCAACCGACAGTACACAGATACGCAGTATTTT
CASNRQYTDTQYF
>TRBJ1-1|.|.|TRBV18
TGTGCCAGCTCGCCAGAGCGCATTGAAGCTTTCTTT
CASSPERIEAFF
>TRBJ2-2|.|few|TRBV25-1
TGTGCCAGCCGAAAGGGCTTTCAGAACGGGGAGCTGTTTTTT
CASRKGFQNGELFF
>TRBJ1-2|TRBD1|.|TRBV3-1/TRBV3-2
TGTGCCAGCAGCCATCTCGGACAGGGTCGGGTAAGGGGCTACACCTTC
CASSHLGQGRVRGYTF
>TRBJ2-7|TRBD2|few|TRBV15
TGTGCCACCAGCAGGGATCACCTCCGCGGGAGGATATACGAGCAGTACTTC
CATSRDHLRGRIYEQYF
>TRBJ2-1|.|.|TRBV7-3
TGTGCCAGCAGCTTCTCGGCAGGGGGGAACAATGAGCAGTTCTTC
CASSFSAGGNNEQFF
>TRBJ1-2|.|.|TRBV6-5
TGTGCCAGCAGTCTACAAAACTATGGCTACACCTTC
CASSLQNYGYTF